This TCR beta chain was recorded in a study of T cells expressing NK-cell markers. Overall study results and limits: Specificity for HCMV among expanded NKG2C+ T cell clones was not established.

This CDR3 spans 13 amino acids. CDR1 and CDR2 from the germline V gene are MNHEY and SVGAGI. As regards this clonotype: Antigen specificity is unknown.

TCRdb re-called the 5' RACE reads and catalogs CDR3 proteins one per entry, DNA excluded. The ten top clones account for roughly 10%, within a sample of about 370,000 distinct CDR3 sequences. Sequencing input: blood T cells: a sorted CD56 or NKG2C T cell subset, CD4+ or CD8+ T cells, or bulk PBMC T cells (not recorded which). This TCR was sampled from a woman between 50 and 59 years old in good health. The J gene is TRBJ2-5, the V gene TRBV6-5; TCRdb proposes TRBD2, but this gene call is untestable without DNA. The CDR3 protein is CASESLAEETQYF.